A single sample gave rise to the 6 T cell receptor beta chains below, sequenced in a study of blood T cells in healthy people across ages. With a J-beta primer mix and a sample-barcoded 5' primer, a second PCR ran about 7 to 11 cycles. MiXCR, applied by TCRdb to the 5' RACE reads, yields one record per CDR3 protein. The sample holds around 1,500,000 distinct CDR3 sequences, roughly 27% seen once. The sample was blood. The receptors here all came from a woman between 25 and 40 years old in good health.

This clonotype has only a few counts. The rearrangement links TRBV27 to TRBJ2-7; 7 bases match TRBD2. Trimming removed 6 bases from V and 5 bases from J; junction bases left unmatched: 4. The CDR3 length is 12 residues. The V gene's germline CDR1 is MNHEY and CDR2 SMNVEV (reference sequence). The CDR3 sequence: CASRAGTNEQYF. In nucleotides, the CDR3 is TGTGCCAGCAGAGCGGGGACGAACGAGCAGTACTTC.

The V and J genes are TRBV27 and TRBJ2-3; D may be TRBD1 or TRBD2 (7 bases each). Germline V gene sequence: CDR1 MNHEY, CDR2 SMNVEV (reference sequence). Between the trimmed V and J ends, which lost 6 bases and 0 bases, there was a span of 16 bases. The CDR3 has 16 amino acids. The CDR3 coding sequence is TGTGCCAGCAGGGGGGGGGGGACAGCTAGCACAGATACGCAGTATTTT. This encodes CASRGGGTASTDTQYF.

The J gene is TRBJ2-1, the V gene TRBV24-1, with 7 bases lining up with TRBD1. The CDR3 is 13 amino acids. V lost 4 bases and J lost 8; bases outside the gene matches: 4. Germline V gene sequence: CDR1 KGHDR, CDR2 SFDVKD. CDR3 nucleotide sequence: TGTGCCACCAGTGACGTTGACAGGGATGAGCAGTTCTTC. Translated, it gives CATSDVDRDEQFF.

This clonotype was recorded many times. This rearrangement joins TRBV20-1 to TRBJ2-1, with 8 bases fitting TRBD1. The germline V gene has CDR1 DFQATT and CDR2 SNEGSKA (reference sequence). With 1 base clipped from V and 7 bases from J, the junction kept 3 bases outside the gene matches. The CDR3 runs to 13 residues. The CDR3 sequence is CSARVQGANEQFF. CDR3 DNA sequence: TGCAGTGCTAGAGTCCAGGGGGCTAATGAGCAGTTCTTC.

The chain joins TRBV18 to TRBJ2-1; 7 nucleotides agree with TRBD1. V shed 7 bases and J 7 bases; nucleotides not matched to a gene: 25. Germline CDR1 KGHSH, CDR2 LQKENI. The CDR3 sequence is 19 residues long. CDR3 nucleotides: TGTGCCAGCTTACCCCCGAAAGGACAGGTCTACGACACACAGAATGAGCAGTTCTTC. This gives the protein CASLPPKGQVYDTQNEQFF.

The chain links TRBV7-9 to TRBJ1-2; 7 nucleotides line up with TRBD1. Germline CDR1 is SEHNR and CDR2 is FQNEAQ (reference sequence). J gave up 4 bases and V 5 bases, and 10 bases lay outside the gene matches. The CDR3 covers 15 residues. CDR3 loop: CASSHDRDLFYGYTF. CDR3 nucleotides: TGTGCCAGCAGCCACGACAGGGACCTCTTCTATGGCTACACCTTC.